This section outlines one T cell receptor (beta chain) sequence together with its context. The antigen remains undetermined. V gave up 6 bases and J gave up 5 bases, with 10 bases separating them. Germline CDR1 reads SQVTM; CDR2 reads ANQGSEA. The CDR3 contains 11 residues. The data were obtained in a study of lymphopenia after photon versus proton radiotherapy. Whole-study results and caveats: After lymphocyte nadir, photon-treated repertoires showed oligoclonal expansion, especially CD8+ Temra. Authors raise, but do not show, better survival with proton therapy.

Profiled with immunoSEQ multiplex PCR; TCRdb holds only in-frame clones, not every one. Of about 68,000 clones listed, roughly 90% are singletons. The TCR originated in a woman aged 65 to 85 with pancreatic cancer. This chain connects TRBV29-1 to TRBJ1-2, with D unresolved. The sequences come from peripheral blood, collected from a patient treated with photon-based radiotherapy. The CDR3 is CSVDSTYGYTF. CDR3 DNA: TGCAGCGTCGACTCGACATATGGCTACACCTTC. The full variable domain, rest sourced from reference TRBV29-1 and TRBJ1-2, is SAVISQKPSRDICQRGTSLTIQCQVDSQVTMMFWYRQQPGQSLTLIATANQGSEATYESGFVIDKFPISRPNLTFSTLTVSNMSPEDSSIYLCSVDSTYGYTFGSGTRLTVV.